The 19 T cell receptor beta chains listed next were all sequenced from one sample in a study of blood T cell repertoires in COVID-19. Measured with immunoSEQ multiplex PCR; TCRdb has only the in-frame clones, and not every one. The sample holds some 230,000 clones, 65% to 90% seen once. Sample: peripheral blood. The receptors here all came from a woman aged 50 to 60 with acute or convalescent COVID-19.

The chain employs TRBV3-1 (or the pseudogene TRBV3-2) and TRBJ2-3; 9 nucleotides agree with TRBD2. V trimming: 0 bases; J trimming: 5 bases; junction bases outside the gene matches: 3. The CDR3 is 15 residues long. Germline CDR1 LGHDT, CDR2 YNNKEL (reference sequence). The CDR3 loop reads CASSQDLAGLDTQYF. CDR3 nucleotides: TGTGCCAGCAGCCAAGATCTAGCGGGGCTAGATACGCAGTATTTT.

In its sample, this clone was seen a few times. The chain joins TRBV28 to TRBJ1-5; 11 nucleotides match TRBD1. This CDR3 comprises 14 residues. The ends lost 6 bases at V and 5 bases at J; junction bases unmatched: 3. Germline V gene sequence: CDR1 MDHEN, CDR2 SYDVKM. The CDR3 nucleotides read TGTGCCAGCAGCACGGGACAGGGGGATCAGCCCCAGCATTTT. This sequence encodes CASSTGQGDQPQHF.

This sequence joins TRBV28 and TRBJ2-5; TRBD2 agrees at 7 bases. Trimming at V came to 8 bases and at J to 3 bases, leaving 3 bases not matched to a gene. Germline assignment: CDR1 MDHEN and CDR2 SYDVKM. The CDR3 totals 12 residues. In DNA, the CDR3 is TGTGCCAGCTTGGGGGGGGAAGAGACCCAGTACTTC. It translates to CASLGGEETQYF.

V and J are TRBV5-4 and TRBJ1-1; 7 bases are a match to TRBD1. This CDR3 has 14 amino acids. Trimming cost V 4 bases and J 4 bases; bases outside gene matches: 7. Looked up from germline, CDR1 is SGHNT and CDR2 is YYREEE (reference sequence). CDR3 region: CASSQTGMSTEAFF. As DNA, the CDR3 is TGTGCCAGCAGCCAGACAGGGATGAGCACTGAAGCTTTCTTT.

This chain uses TRBV7-8 with TRBJ2-2; unclear D gene. Per germline, CDR1 SGHVS and CDR2 FQNEAQ. The germline V and J ends were trimmed by 5 bases and 3 bases, with 10 bases remaining between them. The CDR3 covers 14 residues. The CDR3 region is CASSRDGYTGELFF. CDR3 coding DNA: TGTGCCAGCAGCCGAGACGGGTACACCGGGGAGCTGTTTTTT.

This clone was seen a single time. This CDR3 reads CASSYEGQGAHEQYF. The CDR3 region has the DNA TGTGCCAGCAGTTACGAAGGACAGGGGGCCCACGAGCAGTACTTC. The chain employs TRBV6-5 and TRBJ2-7, with 11 positions matching TRBD1. The CDR3 runs to 15 residues. Germline V lookup: CDR1 MNHEY, CDR2 SVGAGI. The V segment lost 2 bases and the J segment 5 bases; nucleotides outside the gene matches: 5.

This sequence joins TRBV4-2 and TRBJ2-2; no clear D. Trimming removed 1 base at V and 2 bases at J, with 11 bases between. Germline CDR1 and CDR2: LGHNA and YNFKEQ. This CDR3 spans 16 amino acids. CDR3 amino acids: CASSQVTGRNTGELFF. CDR3 bases: TGTGCCAGCAGCCAAGTAACGGGTCGAAACACCGGGGAGCTGTTTTTT.

About this clone itself: At one end the junction does not follow the germline gene, possibly because of a read error. This sequence joins TRBV7-7 and TRBJ2-4, with 11 bases lining up with TRBD2. The CDR3 runs 16 residues. The germline V gene encodes CDR1 SSHAT and CDR2 FNYEAQ (reference sequence). The CDR3 spells CASSLAGGLDKNIQYF. The CDR3 DNA reads as TGTGCTAGCAGCTTAGCGGGGGGGCTCGACAAAAACATTCAGTACTTC.

This clone was picked up a small number of times. This chain uses TRBV27 with TRBJ2-5; 7 bases match TRBD2. J gave up 5 bases and V 5 bases, and 11 bases lay outside the gene matches. There are 15 residues in the CDR3. Germline V gene sequence: CDR1 MNHEY, CDR2 SMNVEV (reference sequence). The CDR3 protein is CASSPNWAGDETQYF. The DNA for the CDR3 is TGTGCCAGCAGTCCCAACTGGGCGGGGGACGAGACCCAGTACTTC.

The J gene is TRBJ2-7, the V gene TRBV10-3; 7 bases agree with TRBD2. The CDR3 loop spans 14 amino acids. Germline V lookup: CDR1 ENHRY, CDR2 SYGVKD. V dropped 5 bases and J dropped 5; count of bases not matched to a gene: 9. The CDR3: CAISLADGRNEQYF. The CDR3 region has the DNA TGTGCCATCAGTCTAGCGGATGGGAGGAACGAGCAGTACTTC.

V and J are TRBV3-1 (or the pseudogene TRBV3-2) and TRBJ1-3; 9 bases line up with TRBD1. The trim removed 0 bases at V and 0 bases at J, leaving 0 bases unmatched. Germline V gives CDR1 LGHDT, CDR2 YNNKEL (reference sequence). This CDR3 contains 16 residues. This chain's CDR3 is CASSQETGGSGNTIYF. The CDR3 region has the DNA TGTGCCAGCAGCCAAGAGACAGGGGGCTCTGGAAACACCATATATTTT.

The CDR3 region has the DNA TGTGCCAGTAGTATGACGGGACAGCTTAGCACAGATACGCAGTATTTT. It yields the protein CASSMTGQLSTDTQYF. The chain couples TRBV19 to TRBJ2-3; 7 bases map to TRBD1. This CDR3 has 16 residues. CDR1 is LNHDA and CDR2 is SQIVND in the germline V gene (reference sequence). The ends lost 3 bases at V and 0 bases at J; junction bases unmatched: 6.

CDR3 region: CASSQDPVLVSYEQYF. CDR3 nucleotides: TGTGCCAGCAGCCAAGATCCGGTCCTGGTCTCCTACGAGCAGTACTTC. This sequence joins TRBV3-1 (or the pseudogene TRBV3-2) and TRBJ2-7; the D is unclear. Per the germline V gene, CDR1 is LGHDT and CDR2 is YNNKEL (reference sequence). V lost 0 bases to trimming and J lost 0 bases, with 12 bases between them. The CDR3 length is 16 residues.

This chain joins TRBV18 and TRBJ1-5; TRBD1 might be the D (6 bases). The CDR3 runs 15 residues. The V end was cut by 6 bases, the J end by 4 bases, with 16 bases between. The germline CDR1 and CDR2 sequences are KGHSH and LQKENI. This chain's CDR3 is CASSESWTDNQPQHF. The CDR3 nucleotides read TGTGCCAGCTCGGAAAGTTGGACAGATAATCAGCCCCAGCATTTT.

This chain uses TRBV20-1 with TRBJ2-1; no definite D call. This CDR3 has 11 amino acids. The V gene lost 3 bases and the J gene lost 7 bases, with 7 bases spanning the gap. Per germline, CDR1 DFQATT and CDR2 SNEGSKA (reference sequence). The CDR3 spells CSASNSNEQFF. CDR3 bases: TGCAGTGCTAGTAACTCGAATGAGCAGTTCTTC.

The chain joins TRBV18 to TRBJ2-7, with 12 bases identical to TRBD2. This CDR3 spans 21 amino acids. Germline CDR1 is KGHSH and CDR2 is LQKENI. V lost 8 bases to trimming and J lost 2 bases; unmatched junction nucleotides: 25. CDR3 bases: TGTGCCAGCCCACTCGAGGCCCCTAGCGGGAGGGATCCCGGCAGCACCTACGAGCAGTACTTC. It encodes CASPLEAPSGRDPGSTYEQYF.

The chain couples TRBV30 to TRBJ1-3; no clear D gene. The CDR3 is 17 residues long. The V end was cut by 1 base, the J end by 0 bases, with 16 bases between. CDR1 and CDR2 (germline): GTSNPN, SVGIG (reference sequence). CDR3 sequence: CAWSGVLAGLSGNTIYF. CDR3 nucleotides: TGTGCCTGGAGTGGGGTCTTGGCAGGCCTCTCTGGAAACACCATATATTTT.

This clone was observed a few times. J is TRBJ2-7 and V is TRBV6-6, with TRBD1 matching over 7 bases. V gave up 5 bases and J gave up 4 bases; unmatched junction bases: 8. There are 14 residues in the CDR3. CDR1 is MNHNY, CDR2 SVGAGI, per germline (reference sequence). The CDR3 DNA is TGTGCCAGCAGTCCAGGACAGGAACTGTACGAGCAGTACTTC. The encoded protein is CASSPGQELYEQYF.

To note about this clone: One end of the junction does not line up with germline, which may come from a read error. This rearrangement joins TRBV27 to TRBJ2-7, with D unresolved. The CDR3 consists of 13 residues. In germline, CDR1 is MNHEY, CDR2 SMNVEV (reference sequence). The DNA of the CDR3 is TGTGCCAGCAGTTTAAAGATAACAGCTGTATTAGTGTTC. Protein product: CASSLKITAVLVF.